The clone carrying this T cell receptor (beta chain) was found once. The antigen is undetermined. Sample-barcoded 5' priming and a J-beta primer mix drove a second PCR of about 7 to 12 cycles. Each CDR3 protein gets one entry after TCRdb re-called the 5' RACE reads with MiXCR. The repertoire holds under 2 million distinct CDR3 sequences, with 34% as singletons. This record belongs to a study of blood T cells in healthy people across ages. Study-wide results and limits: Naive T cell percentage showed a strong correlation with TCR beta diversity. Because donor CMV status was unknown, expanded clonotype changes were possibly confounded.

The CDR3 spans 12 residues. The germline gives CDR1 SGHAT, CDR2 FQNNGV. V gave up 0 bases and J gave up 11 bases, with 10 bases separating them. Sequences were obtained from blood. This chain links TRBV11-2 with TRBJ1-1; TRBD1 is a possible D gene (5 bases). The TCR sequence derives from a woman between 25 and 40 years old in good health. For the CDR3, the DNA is TGTGCCAGCAGCTTAGATTTGGGGGATGCTTTCTTT. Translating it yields CASSLDLGDAFF.